The 15 T cell receptor beta chains below come from one sample, sequenced in a study of blood T cells in healthy people across ages. Primers used in a second PCR of roughly 6 to 12 cycles were a sample-barcoded 5' primer and a J-beta primer mix. In TCRdb, the 5' RACE reads were re-called with MiXCR into one record per CDR3 protein. The repertoire holds roughly 1.6 million distinct CDR3 sequences, with roughly a third as singletons. Sequenced material: blood. The receptors come from a woman aged 30 to 39 in good health.

The V and J genes are TRBV7-7 and TRBJ1-2, with 7 bases lining up with TRBD1. V lost 1 base and J lost 8; bases outside the gene matches: 13. The CDR3 runs to 16 residues. Germline CDR1 SSHAT, CDR2 FNYEAQ (reference sequence). The CDR3 sequence: CASSLGEDRSRLGYTF. For the CDR3, the DNA is TGTGCCAGCAGCTTAGGAGAGGACAGGAGCCGGTTGGGCTACACCTTC. The complete variable domain, with remaining parts taken from reference TRBV7-7 and TRBJ1-2, reads GAGVSQSPRYKVTKRGQDVTLRCDPISSHATLYWYQQALGQGPEFLTYFNYEAQPDKSGLPSDRFSAERPEGSISTLTIQRTEQRDSAMYRCASSLGEDRSRLGYTFGSGTRLTVV.

The V gene is TRBV4-1, the J gene TRBJ1-2; the D is unclear. CDR1 is MGHRA, CDR2 YSYEKL, per germline. V gave up 0 bases and J gave up 5 bases, with 10 bases separating them. The CDR3 runs 14 residues. CDR3 sequence: CASSQDLGAYGYTF. CDR3 DNA sequence: TGCGCCAGCAGCCAAGATTTGGGAGCTTATGGCTACACCTTC.

The sample holds many counts of this clonotype. This sequence joins TRBV29-1 and TRBJ2-7; D is ambiguous. Trimming took 3 bases from V and 2 from J, leaving 8 bases between them. Germline V lookup: CDR1 SQVTM, CDR2 ANQGSEA. The CDR3 extends over 12 amino acids. CDR3 in DNA: TGCAGCGTTGAGCACGGAACCTACGAGCAGTACTTC. Its translation: CSVEHGTYEQYF.

With regard to this clonotype: A read error is possible here, since a much larger clone lies one base away. The chain recombines TRBV7-9 with TRBJ2-7; no clear D. Germline V gives CDR1 SEHNR, CDR2 FQNEAQ (reference sequence). The ends were cut back, 1 base at V and 9 bases at J, with 16 bases in the middle. The CDR3 length is 14 residues. CDR3 loop: CASSLVGGFHGQYF. Written as DNA, the CDR3 is TGTGCCAGCAGCTTAGTCGGTGGGTTCCACGGGCAGTACTTC.

The V gene is TRBV4-1, the J gene TRBJ1-2; no definite D call. CDR1 is MGHRA and CDR2 is YSYEKL in the germline V gene. Deletions cut 1 base from V and 0 bases from J, with 12 bases between. This CDR3 region has 16 residues. CDR3 amino acids: CASSQGPRLANYGYTF. Written as DNA, the CDR3 is TGCGCCAGCAGCCAAGGACCGAGGCTAGCTAACTATGGCTACACCTTC.

This clonotype was observed many times. The chain combines TRBV12-3 or TRBV12-4 with TRBJ2-5; D remains ambiguous. Trimming removed 5 bases at V and 5 bases at J, with 12 bases between. This CDR3 comprises 13 residues. CDR3 coding DNA: TGTGCCAGCAGTCCAAGTGGACGGGAGACCCAGTACTTC. It yields the protein CASSPSGRETQYF.

The table lists this clonotype with a few counts. The chain uses TRBV6-6 and TRBJ2-5, with unresolved D. The CDR3 is 14 amino acids. V was trimmed by 5 bases and J by 5 bases, leaving 15 bases between them. Per the germline V gene, CDR1 is MNHNY and CDR2 is SVGAGI (reference sequence). CDR3: CASSQRNSRETQYF. As DNA, the CDR3 is TGTGCCAGCAGTCAGCGCAATAGCCGGGAGACCCAGTACTTC.

The genes are TRBV7-3 and TRBJ2-1, with TRBD2 matching over 15 bases. The V segment lost 5 bases and the J segment 3 bases; nucleotides outside the gene matches: 11. The CDR3 has 19 amino acids. The germline CDR1 and CDR2 sequences are SGHTA and FQGTGA. The CDR3 region is CASSPRTSGRVGGYNEQFF. Here the CDR3 DNA reads TGTGCCAGCAGCCCGAGGACTAGCGGGAGGGTAGGAGGCTACAATGAGCAGTTCTTC.

The V and J genes are TRBV9 and TRBJ2-7; D possibly corresponds to TRBD2 (5 bases). Germline loops: CDR1 SGDLS, CDR2 YYNGEE. The CDR3 contains 16 residues. Deletions cut 0 bases from V and 6 bases from J, with 19 bases between. The DNA for the CDR3 is TGTGCCAGCAGCGTAGGAGGTGCCCTACATGAGGGCGAGCAGTACTTC. Protein sequence: CASSVGGALHEGEQYF.

The chain has TRBV28 and TRBJ1-1; D uncertain. Germline V gene data show CDR1 as MDHEN and CDR2 as SYDVKM. This CDR3 spans 16 amino acids. V lost 5 bases, J lost 2 bases, and 18 bases lay in between. In nucleotides, the CDR3 is TGTGCCAGCAGTCCTCGAGGAGGTCGTCGAAACACTGAAGCTTTCTTT. It specifies CASSPRGGRRNTEAFF. The full variable domain, its missing parts supplied by reference TRBV28 and TRBJ1-1, is DVKVTQSSRYLVKRTGEKVFLECVQDMDHENMFWYRQDPGLGLRLIYFSYDVKMKEKGDIPEGYSVSREKKERFSLILESASTNQTSMYLCASSPRGGRRNTEAFFGQGTRLTVV.

This chain connects TRBV7-9 to TRBJ2-7; the match to TRBD2 covers 8 bases. Trimming took 3 bases from V and 0 from J; bases not matched to a gene: 7. Germline V CDR1 and CDR2: SEHNR, FQNEAQ (reference sequence). The length of the CDR3 is 16 residues. The CDR3 sequence: CASSLPPGGDSYEQYF. As DNA, the CDR3 is TGTGCCAGCAGCTTGCCCCCGGGGGGGGACTCCTACGAGCAGTACTTC.

This clonotype has more than one count but fewer than ten. The chain links TRBV6-2 or TRBV6-3 to TRBJ2-1, with 9 bases lining up with TRBD2. Germline trimming cut 2 bases from V and 5 bases from J; bases unmatched to any gene: 7. CDR3 length: 16 residues. Per germline, CDR1 MNHEY and CDR2 SVGEGT. Here the CDR3 reads CASSYAAGGPNNEQFF. The CDR3, as DNA: TGTGCCAGCAGTTACGCTGCGGGGGGGCCTAACAATGAGCAGTTCTTC.

The genes are TRBV4-1 and TRBJ1-3; a weak D match, TRBD1 (6 bases). This CDR3 has 16 residues. The ends were cut back, 0 bases at V and 4 bases at J, with 13 bases in the middle. Germline CDR1 is MGHRA and CDR2 is YSYEKL. The CDR3 spells CASSQEGRGTGNTIYF. The CDR3 nucleotides are TGCGCCAGCAGCCAAGAGGGCAGGGGTACCGGAAACACCATATATTTT.

As to this clonotype: An end of the junction differs from the germline gene, which may be a read error. The chain uses TRBV7-6 and TRBJ2-1, with 14 bases that match TRBD2. Germline CDR1 SGHVS, CDR2 FNYEAQ. The CDR3 totals 15 residues. The CDR3 sequence is CAGRPGLAGVNEQFF. The DNA of the CDR3 is TGTGCCGGCAGACCGGGACTAGCGGGAGTCAATGAGCAGTTCTTC.

The chain joins TRBV15 to TRBJ2-1; unclear D gene. CDR1 LNHNV and CDR2 YYDKDF come from the germline V gene (reference sequence). This CDR3 contains 15 residues. Trimming left V 0 bases short and J 0 bases short, with 6 bases between. This CDR3 is CATSREAVSYNEQFF. DNA for the CDR3: TGTGCCACCAGCAGAGAGGCGGTCTCCTACAATGAGCAGTTCTTC.